This T cell receptor (beta chain) originates from a study of identical twins. Study-level findings and limits: Findings depended on cross-sectional statistics rather than tracking the same donors.

This clonotype appeared many times. Its antigen remains unidentified. Everyone who donated was a healthy Caucasian. TCRdb passed the 5' RACE reads through MiXCR, listing each CDR3 protein once. The profile shows around 650,000 distinct CDR3 sequences, under 8.5% of them singletons. This sample also appeared in a second study, on yellow fever vaccine responses in identical twins.

What was sequenced was PBMCs. This receptor was obtained from a woman between 18 and 30 years old in good health.

The CDR3 spells CASSDSNGGYNEQFF. The CDR3 DNA is TGTGCCAGCAGTGACTCGAATGGGGGTTACAATGAGCAGTTCTTC. The chain couples TRBV6-4 to TRBJ2-1; D might be TRBD1 or TRBD2, each matching 5 bases. Trimming shortened V by 0 bases and J by 4 bases, and 10 bases separated the two germline ends. The V gene's germline CDR1 is MRHNA and CDR2 SNTAGT. The CDR3 runs 15 residues.